The 6 T cell receptor beta chains below come from one sample, sequenced in a study of CD8+ T cells in alopecia areata. As the sequencing template, cDNA was produced by extracting RNA and reverse transcribing it. Assay used: immunoSEQ multiplex PCR; TCRdb lists only in-frame clones, some missing. The sample holds 100,000 to 150,000 clones, roughly two fifths seen once. Input material: CD4+ T cells sorted from blood. The receptors originated from a human donor with alopecia areata.

This chain joins TRBV29-1 and TRBJ2-3, with D possibly being TRBD1 (5 bases). Trimming pared 5 bases from V and 2 bases from J, leaving 8 bases between. CDR3 length equals 12 residues. Germline V gene sequence: CDR1 SQVTM, CDR2 ANQGSEA. In nucleotides, the CDR3 is TGCAGCGTTCGCAGGGACACAGATACGCAGTATTTT. Amino acid sequence: CSVRRDTDTQYF.

The chain recombines TRBV30 with TRBJ2-5; D is possibly TRBD1 or TRBD2 (5 bases each). The germline V gene encodes CDR1 GTSNPN and CDR2 SVGIG (reference sequence). The CDR3 contains 13 residues. The V gene lost 4 bases and the J gene lost 11 bases, with 20 bases spanning the gap. The CDR3 here is CAWKTGTDTTQYF. DNA for the CDR3: TGTGCCTGGAAAACCGGGACGGATACTACACAGTACTTC.

The chain is built from TRBV18 and TRBJ1-1; D uncertain. This CDR3 spans 14 amino acids. Germline V lookup: CDR1 KGHSH, CDR2 LQKENI. The germline V and J ends were trimmed by 3 bases and 3 bases, with 11 bases remaining between them. The CDR3 loop reads CASSPLGGDTEAFF. Written as DNA, the CDR3 is TGTGCCAGCTCACCCCTGGGCGGGGACACTGAAGCTTTCTTT.

This clone has a handful of counts. The rearrangement joins TRBV29-1 to TRBJ2-4; no clear D. V lost 4 bases and J 1 base, leaving 14 bases between the germline ends. Germline CDR1 SQVTM, CDR2 ANQGSEA. The CDR3 loop spans 15 amino acids. Here the CDR3 DNA reads TGCAGCGTTGCGGCAGGCTCCTCGGCCAAAAACATTCAGTACTTC. It translates to CSVAAGSSAKNIQYF.

This sequence joins TRBV5-1 and TRBJ2-3; D call uncertain. This CDR3 is built from 16 residues. V lost 4 bases and J 0 bases, leaving 15 bases between the germline ends. Germline V gene data show CDR1 as SGHRS and CDR2 as YFSETQ. The CDR3 sequence: CASSRGVAASTDTQYF. The CDR3 DNA is TGCGCCAGCAGCCGTGGCGTGGCAGCTAGCACAGATACGCAGTATTTT.

On this clone itself: The same CDR3 also results from other DNA sequences found in this sample. This chain connects TRBV5-1 to TRBJ2-2; D remains ambiguous. Germline lookup yields CDR1 SGHRS and CDR2 YFSETQ. CDR3 size: 11 residues. The V and J ends lost 2 bases and 6 bases respectively, with 2 bases between them. Here the CDR3 reads CASSFAGELFF. The CDR3 nucleotides read TGCGCCAGCAGCTTTGCCGGGGAGCTGTTTTTT.